A single sample is the source of the 17 T cell receptor beta chains below, sequenced in a study of cytotoxic CD8 clonotypes in ibrutinib-treated CLL. TCRdb keeps only in-frame clones here, not all; method: immunoSEQ multiplex PCR. The data contain some 160,000 clones, about 80% of them singletons. The sample consisted of PBMCs, taken after 12 months of ibrutinib treatment. The receptors derive from a human donor with chronic lymphocytic leukemia.

V gene TRBV30 combines with J gene TRBJ2-3, with 9 bases aligning to TRBD2. Unmatched junction bases numbered 13, after V lost 0 bases and J lost 9 bases. This CDR3 has 16 amino acids. Germline assignment: CDR1 GTSNPN and CDR2 SVGIG (reference sequence). The CDR3 spells CAWSVRGSGGLGTQYF. The CDR3 coding sequence is TGTGCCTGGAGTGTACGTGGGAGCGGGGGGTTGGGCACGCAGTATTTT.

This chain uses TRBV5-3 with TRBJ1-2, with 9 bases matching TRBD1. TRBV5-3 is classed as an ORF, of uncertain function. V shed 4 bases, J shed 2 bases, and the junction held 6 bases outside the gene matches. This CDR3 has 15 amino acids. In DNA, the CDR3 is TGTGCCAGAAGCCCGCCCGACAGGGGGAACTATGGCTACACCTTC. It encodes CARSPPDRGNYGYTF.

V and J are TRBV18 and TRBJ2-3, with 14 nucleotides matching TRBD2. This CDR3 is 16 amino acids long. From germline, CDR1 is KGHSH and CDR2 LQKENI. V gave up 4 bases and J gave up 6 bases; unmatched junction bases: 6. CDR3 in amino acids: CASSLGLAGAGDTQYF. The CDR3 DNA is TGTGCCAGCTCACTGGGACTAGCGGGGGCAGGCGATACGCAGTATTTT.

Comment on this clone: The junction departs from germline at one end; a sequencing error may be responsible. The chain couples TRBV6-1 to TRBJ2-3, with TRBD1 matching 7 bases. The CDR3 extends over 14 amino acids. In germline, CDR1 is MNHNS, CDR2 SASEGT. This CDR3 is CASSIRDSKDTQYF. The CDR3 bases are TGTGCCAGCAGTATCCGGGACAGCAAAGATACGCAGTATTTT.

This clone was observed a single time. The chain combines TRBV29-1 with TRBJ1-1, with D unresolved. Trimming removed 4 bases at V and 1 base at J, with 10 bases between. The length of the CDR3 is 13 residues. The V gene's germline CDR1 is SQVTM and CDR2 ANQGSEA. The CDR3 region is CSVAAVPNTEAFF. The CDR3 DNA reads as TGCAGCGTTGCGGCAGTTCCGAACACTGAAGCTTTCTTT.

The V gene is TRBV2, the J gene TRBJ2-3; D may be TRBD2 (6 bases). Germline CDR1 reads SNHLY; CDR2 reads FYNNEI. CDR3 length: 14 residues. V was trimmed by 6 bases and J by 4 bases, leaving 14 bases between them. CDR3: CASRAGTAADTQYF. The CDR3 DNA is TGTGCCAGCAGAGCCGGGACTGCGGCAGATACGCAGTATTTT. Drawing the rest from reference TRBV2 and TRBJ2-3, the complete variable domain is EPEVTQTPSHQVTQMGQEVILRCVPISNHLYFYWYRQILGQKVEFLVSFYNNEISEKSEIFDDQFSVERPDGSNFTLKIRSTKLEDSAMYFCASRAGTAADTQYFGPGTRLTVL.

The J gene is TRBJ1-1, the V gene TRBV5-5, with D tentatively TRBD1 (5 bases). Germline V gene data show CDR1 as SGHKS and CDR2 as YYEKEE (reference sequence). This CDR3 has 14 amino acids. V lost 7 bases to trimming and J lost 4 bases, with 17 bases between them. The CDR3 sequence is CASRQYRGTTEAFF. The CDR3 nucleotides are TGTGCCAGCCGCCAGTACCGCGGGACCACTGAAGCTTTCTTT.

The rearrangement uses TRBV6-5 and TRBJ2-3, with D perhaps TRBD1 (6 bases). This CDR3 region has 15 residues. Per the germline V gene, CDR1 is MNHEY and CDR2 is SVGAGI. V was trimmed by 6 bases and J by 2 bases, leaving 15 bases between them. The CDR3 here is CASRLGQTSTDTQYF. The CDR3 nucleotides read TGTGCCAGCAGACTAGGACAGACTTCCACAGATACGCAGTATTTT.

The chain employs TRBV6-6 and TRBJ2-7; 11 nucleotides match TRBD2. After removal of 6 bases from V and 6 bases from J, the junction contained 7 bases not matched to a gene. The CDR3 consists of 14 residues. Germline V gives CDR1 MNHNY, CDR2 SVGAGI (reference sequence). Written as DNA, the CDR3 is TGTGCCAGCAGACCCACTAGCGGGAGTGGCGAGCAGTACTTC. Amino acid sequence: CASRPTSGSGEQYF.

The chain joins TRBV4-1 to TRBJ1-1, with 9 nucleotides matching TRBD1. Germline values: CDR1 MGHRA, CDR2 YSYEKL. This CDR3 comprises 13 residues. Losses at the gene ends were 6 bases for V and 5 bases for J; bases not matched to a gene: 4. The DNA of the CDR3 is TGCGCCAGCAGACCGACAGGGGGTACTGAAGCTTTCTTT. This codes for CASRPTGGTEAFF.

This clone was counted once. The chain couples TRBV7-2 to TRBJ1-4; possibly TRBD1 for D (5 bases). Trimming cost V 1 base and J 1 base, with 10 bases left between them. Germline V gives CDR1 SGHTA, CDR2 FQGNSA. The CDR3 runs 16 residues. The CDR3 nucleotides are TGTGCCAGCAGCTTAGGAGGGGAGGGAACTAATGAAAAACTGTTTTTT. Protein sequence: CASSLGGEGTNEKLFF.

V usage is TRBV10-3 and J usage is TRBJ2-1; the match to TRBD1 covers 11 bases. The CDR3 spans 17 residues. The V gene's germline CDR1 is ENHRY and CDR2 SYGVKD. J gave up 4 bases and V 4 bases, and 9 bases lay outside the gene matches. The CDR3 nucleotides are TGTGCCATCAGTGTTGGGACTGGGACAGGGGGATACAATGAGCAGTTCTTC. This encodes CAISVGTGTGGYNEQFF.

This clone was picked up a small number of times. V is TRBV6-1 and J is TRBJ2-6; 7 bases line up with TRBD1. Germline lookup yields CDR1 MNHNS and CDR2 SASEGT. Germline trimming cut 3 bases from V and 2 bases from J; bases unmatched to any gene: 1. This CDR3 is built from 15 residues. The CDR3 bases are TGTGCCAGCAGTGAGCAGGGGGCTGGGGCCAACGTCCTGACTTTC. Its translation is CASSEQGAGANVLTF.

V gene TRBV9 combines with J gene TRBJ2-3, with 15 bases lining up with TRBD2. There are 18 residues in the CDR3. The germline V gene encodes CDR1 SGDLS and CDR2 YYNGEE. The V and J ends lost 3 bases and 0 bases, in that order; junction bases with no gene match: 5. The CDR3 spells CASSDGLAGGVSTDTQYF. As DNA, the CDR3 is TGTGCCAGCAGCGACGGACTAGCGGGGGGGGTGAGCACAGATACGCAGTATTTT. The variable domain in full, with the rest retrieved from reference TRBV9 and TRBJ2-3, is DSGVTQTPKHLITATGQRVTLRCSPRSGDLSVYWYQQSLDQGLQFLIQYYNGEERAKGNILERFSAQQFPDLHSELNLSSLELGDSALYFCASSDGLAGGVSTDTQYFGPGTRLTVL.

This clone was counted a single time. This chain links TRBV5-1 with TRBJ2-7; the match to TRBD2 covers 8 bases. Trimming took 4 bases from V and 4 from J; bases not matched to a gene: 7. The CDR3 covers 14 residues. The germline gives CDR1 SGHRS, CDR2 YFSETQ. The CDR3 sequence: CASSGQREKYEQYF. The CDR3 coding sequence is TGCGCCAGCAGCGGTCAGCGGGAGAAGTACGAGCAGTACTTC.

This clone occurred a few times. The gene calls are TRBV27 and TRBJ2-7; 10 bases align to TRBD1. Germline CDR1 and CDR2: MNHEY and SMNVEV (reference sequence). CDR3 length: 18 amino acids. V trimming: 3 bases; J trimming: 3 bases; junction bases outside the gene matches: 14. The CDR3 sequence is CASSFTGTGEILIYEQYF. CDR3 DNA: TGTGCCAGCAGTTTTACCGGGACAGGGGAAATACTCATCTACGAGCAGTACTTC.

This rearrangement joins TRBV4-2 to TRBJ1-2, with TRBD1 matching over 7 bases. Germline-derived CDR1 and CDR2 are LGHNA and YNFKEQ. The V gene end was trimmed by 10 bases and the J gene end by 2 bases; junction bases not matched to a gene: 16. The length of the CDR3 is 16 residues. This chain's CDR3 is CATQGGESSDNYGYTF. In DNA, the CDR3 is TGTGCCACCCAGGGGGGGGAGAGCAGCGACAACTATGGCTACACCTTC.